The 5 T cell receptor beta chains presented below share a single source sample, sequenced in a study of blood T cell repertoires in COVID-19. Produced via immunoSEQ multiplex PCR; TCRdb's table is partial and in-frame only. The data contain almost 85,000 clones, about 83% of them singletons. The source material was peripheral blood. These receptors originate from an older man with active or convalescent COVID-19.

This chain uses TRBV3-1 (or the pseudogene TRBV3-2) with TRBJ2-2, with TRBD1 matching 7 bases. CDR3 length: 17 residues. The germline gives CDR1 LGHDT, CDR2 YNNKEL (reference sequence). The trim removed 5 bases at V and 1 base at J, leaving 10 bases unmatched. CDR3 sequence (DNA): TGTGCCAGCAGCGGGACGCTCTGGACAGGGAACACCGGGGAGCTGTTTTTT. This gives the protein CASSGTLWTGNTGELFF.

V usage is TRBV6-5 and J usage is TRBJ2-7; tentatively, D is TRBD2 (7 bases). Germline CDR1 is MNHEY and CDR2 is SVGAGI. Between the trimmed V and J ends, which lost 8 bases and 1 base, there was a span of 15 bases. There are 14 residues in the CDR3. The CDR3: CASSRGGSSYEQYF. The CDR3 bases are TGTGCCAGCTCAAGGGGGGGTAGTTCCTACGAGCAGTACTTC.

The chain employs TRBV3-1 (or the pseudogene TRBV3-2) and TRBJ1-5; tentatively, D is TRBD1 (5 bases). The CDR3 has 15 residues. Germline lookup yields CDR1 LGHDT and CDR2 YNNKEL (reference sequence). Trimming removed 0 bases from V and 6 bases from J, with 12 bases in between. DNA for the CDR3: TGTGCCAGCAGCCAAGACCAGGGTGAGTTTCAGCCCCAGCATTTT. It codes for CASSQDQGEFQPQHF.

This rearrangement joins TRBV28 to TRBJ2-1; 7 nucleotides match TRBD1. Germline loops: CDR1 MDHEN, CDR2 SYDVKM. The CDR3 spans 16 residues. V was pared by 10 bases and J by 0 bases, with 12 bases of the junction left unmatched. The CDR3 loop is CATARGRGSSYNEQFF. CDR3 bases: TGTGCCACCGCGAGGGGGCGAGGAAGCTCCTACAATGAGCAGTTCTTC.

Written as DNA, the CDR3 is TGTGCCAGCAGTTACTCGAGAAAGGGGGCGCAGGGAGAGCAGTACTTC. This codes for CASSYSRKGAQGEQYF. V gene TRBV6-5 combines with J gene TRBJ2-7; TRBD1 matches at 7 bases. Germline loops: CDR1 MNHEY, CDR2 SVGAGI. The CDR3 has 16 residues. V lost 0 bases, J lost 7 bases, and 12 bases stayed unmatched.